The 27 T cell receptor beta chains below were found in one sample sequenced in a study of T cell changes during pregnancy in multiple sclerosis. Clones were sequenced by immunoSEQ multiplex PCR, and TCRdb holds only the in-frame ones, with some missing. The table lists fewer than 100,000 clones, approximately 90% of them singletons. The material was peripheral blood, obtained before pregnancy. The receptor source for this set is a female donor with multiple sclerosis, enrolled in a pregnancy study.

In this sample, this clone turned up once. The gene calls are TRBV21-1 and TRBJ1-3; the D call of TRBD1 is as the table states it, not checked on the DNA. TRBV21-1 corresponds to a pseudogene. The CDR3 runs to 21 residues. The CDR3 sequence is CASRTKKSQETFFYSGNTIYF. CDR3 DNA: TGTGCCAGCAGGACAAAGAAGTCACAGGAGACTTTTTTCTACTCCGGAAACACCATATATTTT.

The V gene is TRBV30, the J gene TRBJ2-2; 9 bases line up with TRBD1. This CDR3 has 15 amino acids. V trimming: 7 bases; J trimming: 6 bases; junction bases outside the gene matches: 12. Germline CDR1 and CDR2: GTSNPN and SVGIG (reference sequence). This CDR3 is CAYQPGQGLSGELFF. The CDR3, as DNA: TGTGCCTACCAGCCGGGACAGGGATTATCCGGGGAGCTGTTTTTT.

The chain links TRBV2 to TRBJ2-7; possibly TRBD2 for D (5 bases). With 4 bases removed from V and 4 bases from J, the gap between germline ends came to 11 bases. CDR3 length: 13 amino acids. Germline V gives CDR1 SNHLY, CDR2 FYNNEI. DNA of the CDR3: TGTGCCAGCAGTGTTACTAGTGATTACGAGCAGTACTTC. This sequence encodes CASSVTSDYEQYF.

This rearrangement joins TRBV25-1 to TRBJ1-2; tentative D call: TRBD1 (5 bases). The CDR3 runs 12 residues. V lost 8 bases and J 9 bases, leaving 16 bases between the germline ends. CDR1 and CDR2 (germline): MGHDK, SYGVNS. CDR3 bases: TGTGCCAGCCAGAACGGGGGTTATAGCTACACCTTC. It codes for CASQNGGYSYTF.

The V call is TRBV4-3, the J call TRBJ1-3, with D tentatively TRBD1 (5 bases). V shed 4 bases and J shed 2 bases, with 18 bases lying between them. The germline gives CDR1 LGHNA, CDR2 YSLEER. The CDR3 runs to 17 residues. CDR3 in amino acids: CASSRQSGGGTGNTIYF. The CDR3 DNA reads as TGCGCCAGCAGCCGCCAATCGGGGGGTGGCACTGGAAACACCATATATTTT.

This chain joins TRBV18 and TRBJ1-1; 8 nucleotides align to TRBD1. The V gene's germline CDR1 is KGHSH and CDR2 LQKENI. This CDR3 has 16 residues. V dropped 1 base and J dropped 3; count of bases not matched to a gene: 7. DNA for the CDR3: TGTGCCAGCTCACCACAGGCAGGGGGCGCGTACACTGAAGCTTTCTTT. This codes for CASSPQAGGAYTEAFF.

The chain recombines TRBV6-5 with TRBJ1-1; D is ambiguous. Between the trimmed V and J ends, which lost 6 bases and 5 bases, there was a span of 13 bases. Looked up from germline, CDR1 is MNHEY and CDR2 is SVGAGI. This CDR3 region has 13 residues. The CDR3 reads CASSRTPGTEAFF. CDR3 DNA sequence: TGTGCCAGCAGCCGGACCCCGGGGACTGAAGCTTTCTTT.

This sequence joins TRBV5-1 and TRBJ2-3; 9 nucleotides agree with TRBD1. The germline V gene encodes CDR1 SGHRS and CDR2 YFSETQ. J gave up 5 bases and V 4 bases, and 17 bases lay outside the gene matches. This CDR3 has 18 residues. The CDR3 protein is CASSLSGTGFGVQDTQYF. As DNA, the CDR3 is TGCGCCAGCAGCCTATCCGGGACAGGGTTTGGGGTGCAAGATACGCAGTATTTT. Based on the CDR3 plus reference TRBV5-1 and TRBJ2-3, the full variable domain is KAGVTQTPRYLIKTRGQQVTLSCSPISGHRSVSWYQQTPGQGLQFLFEYFSETQRNKGNFPGRFSGRQFSNSRSEMNVSTLELGDSALYLCASSLSGTGFGVQDTQYFGPGTRLTVL.

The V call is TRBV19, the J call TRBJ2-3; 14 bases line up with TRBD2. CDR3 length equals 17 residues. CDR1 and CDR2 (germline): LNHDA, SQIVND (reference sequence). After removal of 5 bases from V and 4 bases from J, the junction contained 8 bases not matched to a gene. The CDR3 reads CASSLWTSGGKADTQYF. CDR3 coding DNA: TGTGCCAGTAGTCTGTGGACTAGCGGGGGGAAGGCAGATACGCAGTATTTT.

The chain's CDR3 is CASSLGRGGTQYF. As DNA, the CDR3 is TGTGCCAGCAGCTTAGGGCGGGGCGGGACGCAGTATTTT. This sequence joins TRBV7-2 and TRBJ2-3, with a weak D call TRBD2 (6 bases). Germline CDR1 SGHTA, CDR2 FQGNSA. V was shortened by 1 base and J by 9 bases, with 11 bases between the two germline ends. This CDR3 region has 13 residues.

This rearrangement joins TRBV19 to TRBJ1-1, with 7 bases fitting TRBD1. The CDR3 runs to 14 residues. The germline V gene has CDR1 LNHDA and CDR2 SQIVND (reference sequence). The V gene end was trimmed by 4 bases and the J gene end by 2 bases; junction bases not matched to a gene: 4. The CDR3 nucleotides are TGTGCCAGTAGTACGGGACAGAGTAACACTGAAGCTTTCTTT. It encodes CASSTGQSNTEAFF.

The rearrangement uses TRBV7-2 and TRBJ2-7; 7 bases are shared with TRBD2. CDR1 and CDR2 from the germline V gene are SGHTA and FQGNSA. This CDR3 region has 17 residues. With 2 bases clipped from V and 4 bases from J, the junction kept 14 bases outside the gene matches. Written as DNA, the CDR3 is TGTGCCAGCAGCTTATTGCCCACGGGGGGTGCTGGTTACGAGCAGTACTTC. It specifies CASSLLPTGGAGYEQYF.

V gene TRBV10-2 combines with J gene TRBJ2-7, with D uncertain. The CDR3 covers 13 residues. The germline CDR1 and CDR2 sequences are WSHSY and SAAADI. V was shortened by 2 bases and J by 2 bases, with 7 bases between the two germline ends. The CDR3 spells CASSETPAYEQYF. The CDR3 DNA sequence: TGCGCCAGCAGTGAGACACCCGCCTACGAGCAGTACTTC.

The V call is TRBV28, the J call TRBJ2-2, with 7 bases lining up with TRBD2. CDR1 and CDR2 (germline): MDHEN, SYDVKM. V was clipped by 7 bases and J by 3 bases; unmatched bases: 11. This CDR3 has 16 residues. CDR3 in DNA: TGTGCCAGCACCCCGGGGGGTACCGCCGACACCGGGGAGCTGTTTTTT. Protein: CASTPGGTADTGELFF.

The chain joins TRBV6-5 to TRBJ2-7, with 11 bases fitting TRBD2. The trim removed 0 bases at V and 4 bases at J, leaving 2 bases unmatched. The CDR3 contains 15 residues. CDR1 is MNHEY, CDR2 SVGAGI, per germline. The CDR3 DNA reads TGTGCCAGCAGTTACTCCCCTAGCGGGGGGTACGAGCAGTACTTC. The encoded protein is CASSYSPSGGYEQYF.

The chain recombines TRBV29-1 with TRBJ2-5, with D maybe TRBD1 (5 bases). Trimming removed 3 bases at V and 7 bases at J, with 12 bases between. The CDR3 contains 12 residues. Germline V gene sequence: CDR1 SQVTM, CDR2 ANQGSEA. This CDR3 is CSVERQSGTQYF. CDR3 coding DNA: TGCAGCGTTGAGCGACAGTCCGGGACCCAGTACTTC.

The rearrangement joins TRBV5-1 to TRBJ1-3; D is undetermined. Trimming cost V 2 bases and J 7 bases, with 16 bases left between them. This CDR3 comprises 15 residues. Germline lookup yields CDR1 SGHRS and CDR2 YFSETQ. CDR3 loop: CASSFGRSLGNTIYF. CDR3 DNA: TGCGCCAGCAGCTTTGGGAGGTCTCTCGGGAACACCATATATTTT. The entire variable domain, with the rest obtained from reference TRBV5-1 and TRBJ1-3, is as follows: KAGVTQTPRYLIKTRGQQVTLSCSPISGHRSVSWYQQTPGQGLQFLFEYFSETQRNKGNFPGRFSGRQFSNSRSEMNVSTLELGDSALYLCASSFGRSLGNTIYFGEGSWLTVV.

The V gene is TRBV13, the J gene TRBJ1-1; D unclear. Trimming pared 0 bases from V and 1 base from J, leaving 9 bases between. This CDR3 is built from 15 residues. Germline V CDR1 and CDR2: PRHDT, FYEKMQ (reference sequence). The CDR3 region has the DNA TGTGCCAGCAGCTTAGGCCGGAGAACGAACACTGAAGCTTTCTTT. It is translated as CASSLGRRTNTEAFF.

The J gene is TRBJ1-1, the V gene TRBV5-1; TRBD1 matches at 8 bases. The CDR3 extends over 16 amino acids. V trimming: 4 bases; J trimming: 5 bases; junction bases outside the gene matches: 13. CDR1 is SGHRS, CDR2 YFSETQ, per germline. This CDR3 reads CASSAIPGGAETEAFF. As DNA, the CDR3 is TGCGCCAGCAGCGCAATCCCAGGGGGCGCAGAGACTGAAGCTTTCTTT.

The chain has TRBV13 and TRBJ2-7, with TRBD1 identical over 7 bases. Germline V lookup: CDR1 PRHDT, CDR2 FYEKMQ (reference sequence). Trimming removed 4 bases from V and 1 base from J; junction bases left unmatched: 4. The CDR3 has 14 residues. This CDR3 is CASSSGQASYEQYF. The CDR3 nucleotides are TGTGCCAGCAGCTCCGGACAGGCATCCTACGAGCAGTACTTC.

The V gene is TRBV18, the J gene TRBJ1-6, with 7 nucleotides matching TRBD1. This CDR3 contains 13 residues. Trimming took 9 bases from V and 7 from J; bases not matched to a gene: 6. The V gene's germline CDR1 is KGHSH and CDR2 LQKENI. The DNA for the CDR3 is TGTGCCAGTTGCGGGACAGAGAATTCACCCCTCCACTTT. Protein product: CASCGTENSPLHF.

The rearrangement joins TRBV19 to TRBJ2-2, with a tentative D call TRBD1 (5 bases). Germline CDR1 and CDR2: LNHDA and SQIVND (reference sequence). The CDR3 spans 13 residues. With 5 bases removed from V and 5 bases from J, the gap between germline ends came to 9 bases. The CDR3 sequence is CASSSRQTGELFF. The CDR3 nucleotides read TGTGCCAGTAGTTCCCGACAGACCGGGGAGCTGTTTTTT.

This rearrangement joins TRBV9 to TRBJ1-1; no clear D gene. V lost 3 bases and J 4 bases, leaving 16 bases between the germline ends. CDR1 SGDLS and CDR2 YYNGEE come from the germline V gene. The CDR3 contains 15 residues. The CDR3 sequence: CASSEGPIGGTEAFF. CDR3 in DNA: TGTGCCAGCAGCGAAGGCCCCATTGGAGGCACTGAAGCTTTCTTT.

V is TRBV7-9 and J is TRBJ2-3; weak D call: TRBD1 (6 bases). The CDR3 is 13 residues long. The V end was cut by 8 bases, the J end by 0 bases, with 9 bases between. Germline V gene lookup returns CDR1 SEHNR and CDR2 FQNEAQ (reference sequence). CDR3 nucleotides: TGTGCCAGCGGTCAGGGGAGCACAGATACGCAGTATTTT. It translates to CASGQGSTDTQYF.

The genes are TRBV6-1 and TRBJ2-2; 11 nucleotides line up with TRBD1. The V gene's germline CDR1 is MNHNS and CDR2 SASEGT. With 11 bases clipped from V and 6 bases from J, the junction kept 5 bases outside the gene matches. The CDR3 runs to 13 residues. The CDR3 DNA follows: TGTGCCGGCCGGGACAGGGGGGCCGGGGAGCTGTTTTTT. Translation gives CAGRDRGAGELFF.

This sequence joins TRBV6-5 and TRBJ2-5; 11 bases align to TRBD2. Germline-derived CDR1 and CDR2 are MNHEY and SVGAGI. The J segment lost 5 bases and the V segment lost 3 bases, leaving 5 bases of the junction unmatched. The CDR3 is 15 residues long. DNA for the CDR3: TGTGCCAGCAGTTATGGTAGCGGGGGGGGTGAGACCCAGTACTTC. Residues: CASSYGSGGGETQYF.

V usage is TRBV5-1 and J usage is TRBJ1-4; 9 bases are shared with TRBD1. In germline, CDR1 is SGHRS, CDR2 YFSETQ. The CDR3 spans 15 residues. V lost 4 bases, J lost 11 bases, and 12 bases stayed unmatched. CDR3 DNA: TGCGCCAGCAGCCCAATTGGGACAGGGAAGGAGAAACTGTTTTTT. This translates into CASSPIGTGKEKLFF.